This entry features one TCR beta chain sequence. Its antigen is unknown. This record belongs to a study of Graves' ophthalmopathy and Graves' hyperthyroidism. General observations from the study: It was with roughly 71% sensitivity and around 75% specificity that the model predicted ophthalmopathy progression.

A volume of around 9.5 ml of fresh peripheral blood supplied the PBMCs. Germline loops: CDR1 MGHDK, CDR2 SYGVNS. This CDR3 spans 16 amino acids. The sequenced template was RNA, covering the TCR beta CDR3 region. Following a first-round RT-PCR that used HTBI primers, a second-round multiplex PCR was carried out. From the multiplex PCR reads, TCRdb called clonotypes with MiXCR, one entry per CDR3 protein. The sample yields roughly 700,000 distinct CDR3 sequences, 40% seen once. The source material was peripheral blood. V is TRBV25-1 and J is TRBJ2-5; D not resolved. TRBJ2-1 explains the end of the DNA better; the J call may be wrong. The sequence was obtained from an adult man with Graves' ophthalmopathy. The CDR3 DNA reads TGTGCCAGCAGTGATGCGCGGAACCCCTCCTACAATGAGCAGTTCTTC. Its translation: CASSDARNPSYNEQFF.